These 24 T cell receptor beta chains originate from one sample sequenced in a study of T-cell reconstitution after alpha-beta-depleted transplantation in children. Preparing the TCRbeta library involved the use of unique molecular identifiers. MiXCR was run by TCRdb on the PCR reads, yielding one entry per CDR3 protein. The sample yields roughly 500,000 distinct CDR3 sequences, roughly a tenth seen once. Sequencing was performed on PBMCs, taken before TCRalphabeta/CD19-depleted stem cell transplant. These receptors were collected from a child under 10 years old with inherited bone marrow failure, due to receive a stem cell transplant.

This clonotype was counted at least ten times. The chain combines TRBV27 with TRBJ2-3; a weak D match, TRBD2 (6 bases). Germline values: CDR1 MNHEY, CDR2 SMNVEV (reference sequence). CDR3 length equals 14 residues. V lost 3 bases to trimming and J lost 4 bases, with 11 bases between them. The CDR3 DNA reads TGTGCCAGCAGTTTTTCGGGAGAGTCAGATACGCAGTATTTT. This gives the protein CASSFSGESDTQYF.

V usage is TRBV20-1 and J usage is TRBJ2-1; 9 bases line up with TRBD2. CDR1 is DFQATT, CDR2 SNEGSKA, per germline (reference sequence). J lost 5 bases, V lost 5 bases, and 10 bases had no gene match. This CDR3 region has 15 residues. CDR3 bases: TGCAGTGCTCCCAACGGGCAGCGGGAGGACAATGAGCAGTTCTTC. Translated, it gives CSAPNGQREDNEQFF.

Concerning this clonotype: A read error may be the cause here, since a much bigger clone is one base away. The rearrangement joins TRBV10-3 to TRBJ2-5, with 12 bases lining up with TRBD2. Germline trimming cut 11 bases from V and 7 bases from J; bases unmatched to any gene: 14. Germline V gives CDR1 ENHRY, CDR2 SYGVKD. The CDR3 sequence is 15 residues long. In nucleotides, the CDR3 is TGTGCCGTACGCTCCGGACTAGCGGGAATGCGGACCCAGTACTTC. Translation gives CAVRSGLAGMRTQYF.

For this clonotype: Possible read error: a much larger clone is one base away. This chain joins TRBV4-3 and TRBJ2-1; unclear D gene. The germline V gene has CDR1 LGHNA and CDR2 YSLEER. The CDR3 is made up of 15 amino acids. CDR3 in DNA: TGCGCCAGCAGCCACTGGGAAAGCTCCTACAATGCGCAGTTCTTC. Its translation: CASSHWESSYNAQFF.

This clonotype was seen repeatedly, ten times or more. J is TRBJ2-1 and V is TRBV5-1; 7 nucleotides agree with TRBD2. J was trimmed by 9 bases and V by 5 bases; bases with no gene match: 14. There are 15 residues in the CDR3. Germline V CDR1 and CDR2: SGHRS, YFSETQ. CDR3 amino acids: CASRRALGRMGEQFF. In DNA form, the CDR3 reads TGCGCCAGCAGACGGGCCCTCGGGAGGATGGGTGAGCAGTTCTTC.

The table lists this clonotype with many counts. The chain employs TRBV9 and TRBJ2-1, with 11 bases identical to TRBD2. CDR3 length: 19 residues. Germline CDR1 and CDR2: SGDLS and YYNGEE. Germline trimming cut 0 bases from V and 2 bases from J; bases unmatched to any gene: 10. CDR3 protein: CASSVDPAIAGGPYNEQFF. The CDR3 bases are TGTGCCAGCAGCGTAGACCCCGCGATAGCGGGAGGGCCCTACAATGAGCAGTTCTTC.

Worth noting for this clonotype: Since no conserved phenylalanine or tryptophan closes the CDR3, a read error is the likely cause. The chain employs TRBV7-9 and TRBJ1-1, with D possibly TRBD1 on 5 matching bases. This CDR3 is 15 amino acids long. The germline V and J ends were trimmed by 1 base and 0 bases, with 9 bases remaining between them. The germline gives CDR1 SEHNR, CDR2 FQNEAQ (reference sequence). The CDR3 DNA is TGTGCCAGCAGCTTAGTCCCGGGGGTGAACACTGAAGCTTTCCTT. Encoded protein: CASSLVPGVNTEAFL.

About this clonotype: A much more abundant neighbour one base away suggests this may be a read error. This chain joins TRBV4-2 and TRBJ2-2, with 10 bases matching TRBD2. Germline values: CDR1 LGHNA, CDR2 YNFKEQ. The CDR3 runs to 17 residues. With V trimmed by 1 base and J by 7 bases, 9 bases remained unmatched. In DNA, the CDR3 is TGTGCCAGCAGCCAAGGGCCTAGCGGGAGTACAAACGGGGAGCTGTTTTTT. Translation gives CASSQGPSGSTNGELFF.

Ten or more counts support this clonotype. The rearrangement uses TRBV4-2 and TRBJ2-5; tentative D call: TRBD2 (6 bases). The CDR3 has 14 residues. V was pared by 1 base and J by 4 bases, with 10 bases between. Looked up from germline, CDR1 is LGHNA and CDR2 is YNFKEQ. CDR3 sequence: CASSQVSGSETQYF. CDR3 sequence (DNA): TGTGCCAGCAGCCAAGTAAGCGGGTCAGAGACCCAGTACTTC.

This clonotype was seen at least ten times. This chain joins TRBV12-3 or TRBV12-4 and TRBJ1-5, with 8 bases that match TRBD1. The CDR3 is 14 residues long. V dropped 5 bases and J dropped 2; count of bases not matched to a gene: 2. The CDR3 spells CASSPTGGNQPQHF. The CDR3 DNA is TGTGCCAGCAGTCCGACAGGGGGCAATCAGCCCCAGCATTTT.

The genes are TRBV28 and TRBJ2-3; D is unresolved. The CDR3 is made up of 15 amino acids. V was shortened by 5 bases and J by 5 bases, with 17 bases between the two germline ends. Germline V lookup: CDR1 MDHEN, CDR2 SYDVKM. The CDR3: CASSPPPLLVDTQYF. CDR3 DNA: TGTGCCAGCAGTCCCCCCCCCCTCCTGGTAGATACGCAGTATTTT.

The gene calls are TRBV7-2 and TRBJ2-2, with D possibly TRBD1 on 7 matching bases. CDR1 is SGHTA, CDR2 FQGNSA, per germline. V was pared by 3 bases and J by 1 base, with 12 bases between. The CDR3 is 16 residues long. CDR3 region: CASSFRGRGNTGELFF. In DNA form, the CDR3 reads TGTGCCAGCAGCTTTAGGGGGCGGGGGAACACCGGGGAGCTGTTTTTT. Full variable domain (missing parts from reference TRBV7-2 and TRBJ2-2): GAGVSQSPSNKVTEKGKDVELRCDPISGHTALYWYRQSLGQGLEFLIYFQGNSAPDKSGLPSDRFSAERTGGSVSTLTIQRTQQEDSAVYLCASSFRGRGNTGELFFGEGSRLTVL.

This clonotype was detected only a few times. The chain carries TRBV2 and TRBJ2-3; D perhaps matches TRBD1 (6 bases). Trimming removed 6 bases from V and 6 bases from J, with 16 bases in between. The CDR3 consists of 14 residues. Germline V CDR1 and CDR2: SNHLY, FYNNEI. The chain's CDR3 is CASSDQGGSDTQYF. The CDR3 bases are TGTGCCAGCAGCGATCAAGGGGGTTCGGATACGCAGTATTTT.

Ten or more counts support this clonotype. V is TRBV29-1 and J is TRBJ2-1; 10 bases agree with TRBD1. CDR3 length: 14 residues. Germline CDR1 reads SQVTM; CDR2 reads ANQGSEA. Trimming took 7 bases from V and 3 from J; bases not matched to a gene: 6. CDR3 region: CSGTGTGDYNEQFF. CDR3 nucleotide sequence: TGCAGCGGAACCGGGACAGGGGACTACAATGAGCAGTTCTTC.

This clonotype came up many times. The V and J genes are TRBV25-1 and TRBJ2-4; D may be TRBD1 (5 bases). Germline CDR1 reads MGHDK; CDR2 reads SYGVNS. CDR3 length: 14 residues. The germline V and J ends were trimmed by 3 bases and 6 bases, with 12 bases remaining between them. CDR3 amino acids: CASSDAGAGNIQYF. In nucleotides, the CDR3 is TGTGCCAGCAGTGATGCTGGGGCCGGAAACATTCAGTACTTC.

This clonotype has a handful of counts. CDR3 sequence reads: CASSIAEYSNQPQHF. The DNA for the CDR3 is TGTGCCAGTAGTATAGCAGAATATAGCAATCAGCCCCAGCATTTT. The chain is built from TRBV19 and TRBJ1-5; D unresolved. From germline, CDR1 is LNHDA and CDR2 SQIVND (reference sequence). This CDR3 contains 15 residues. The ends were cut back, 1 base at V and 0 bases at J, with 7 bases in the middle.

The chain uses TRBV7-2 and TRBJ1-4; perhaps TRBD1 as D (5 bases). V lost 3 bases to trimming and J lost 3 bases, with 11 bases between them. This CDR3 spans 15 amino acids. Germline lookup yields CDR1 SGHTA and CDR2 FQGNSA. CDR3 residues: CASSLWDGSNEKLFF. For the CDR3, the DNA is TGTGCCAGCAGCTTGTGGGACGGGTCTAATGAAAAACTGTTTTTT.

Remarks on this clonotype: A much larger clone lies one base from this, so it may be a read error. The CDR3 does not end in the conserved phenylalanine or tryptophan, so this is likely a read error. The chain uses TRBV5-1 and TRBJ2-5, with 7 bases fitting TRBD2. V gave up 2 bases and J gave up 0 bases; unmatched junction bases: 4. The length of the CDR3 is 15 residues. The germline gives CDR1 SGHRS, CDR2 YFSETQ. The CDR3 sequence is CASSFSGPYQETQYL. The CDR3 bases are TGCGCCAGCAGCTTTAGCGGGCCGTACCAAGAGACCCAGTACTTA.

The table lists this clonotype with many counts. The chain combines TRBV11-2 with TRBJ2-1; 15 bases map to TRBD2. The CDR3 has 19 residues. The V and J ends lost 4 bases and 0 bases, in that order; junction bases with no gene match: 7. Germline V lookup: CDR1 SGHAT, CDR2 FQNNGV. CDR3 DNA sequence: TGTGCCAGCAGCTGGGGACTAGCGGGAGGCCAAAGCTCCTACAATGAGCAGTTCTTC. Residues: CASSWGLAGGQSSYNEQFF.

This clonotype was detected a few times. The CDR3 loop is CASSKRSGRPDEQFF. The CDR3 DNA follows: TGTGCCAGCAGTAAACGGTCAGGGCGGCCCGATGAGCAGTTCTTC. The rearrangement uses TRBV27 and TRBJ2-1; perhaps TRBD1 as D (5 bases). Germline V gene data show CDR1 as MNHEY and CDR2 as SMNVEV (reference sequence). The V end lost 5 bases, the J end lost 8 bases, and 19 bases lay between the germline ends. This CDR3 comprises 15 residues.

About this clonotype: A much larger clone lies a single base off, so this may be a read error. The V and J genes are TRBV24-1 and TRBJ2-1, with 7 bases that match TRBD2. The germline gives CDR1 KGHDR, CDR2 SFDVKD. Trimming took 0 bases from V and 9 from J; bases not matched to a gene: 1. The CDR3 is 13 amino acids. CDR3 DNA sequence: TGTGCCACCAGTGATTTGTGGGGGGGTGAGCAGTTCTTC. Encoded protein: CATSDLWGGEQFF.

Ten or more counts support this clonotype. V usage is TRBV2 and J usage is TRBJ2-1; TRBD2 aligns across 10 bases. Trimming at V came to 7 bases and at J to 9 bases, leaving 3 bases not matched to a gene. Germline V CDR1 and CDR2: SNHLY, FYNNEI. The CDR3 covers 12 residues. This CDR3 is CASNLAGGEQFF. In nucleotides, the CDR3 is TGTGCCAGCAATTTAGCGGGAGGTGAGCAGTTCTTC.

This clonotype was found many times. The chain carries TRBV11-2 and TRBJ1-4, with TRBD1 as a possible D gene (5 bases). Germline V CDR1 and CDR2: SGHAT, FQNNGV. The CDR3 length is 18 residues. Trimming left V 2 bases short and J 4 bases short, with 20 bases between. The DNA for the CDR3 is TGTGCCAGCAGCTTATGGGGGGATGGGGGGGAAGGTAATGAAAAACTGTTTTTT. As protein: CASSLWGDGGEGNEKLFF.

This clonotype has just a few counts. The chain recombines TRBV15 with TRBJ2-2; the D gene could be TRBD1 or TRBD2 (5 bases each). The CDR3 is made up of 15 amino acids. Germline V gene data show CDR1 as LNHNV and CDR2 as YYDKDF (reference sequence). V lost 0 bases, J lost 1 base, and 6 bases lay in between. CDR3 region: CATSRDGGNTGELFF. The DNA for the CDR3 is TGTGCCACCAGCAGAGATGGGGGGAACACCGGGGAGCTGTTTTTT. The full variable domain, in which reference TRBV15 and TRBJ2-2 provide the parts outside the CDR3, is DAMVIQNPRYQVTQFGKPVTLSCSQTLNHNVMYWYQQKSSQAPKLLFHYYDKDFNNEADTPDNFQSRRPNTSFCFLDIRSPGLGDTAMYLCATSRDGGNTGELFFGEGSRLTVL.